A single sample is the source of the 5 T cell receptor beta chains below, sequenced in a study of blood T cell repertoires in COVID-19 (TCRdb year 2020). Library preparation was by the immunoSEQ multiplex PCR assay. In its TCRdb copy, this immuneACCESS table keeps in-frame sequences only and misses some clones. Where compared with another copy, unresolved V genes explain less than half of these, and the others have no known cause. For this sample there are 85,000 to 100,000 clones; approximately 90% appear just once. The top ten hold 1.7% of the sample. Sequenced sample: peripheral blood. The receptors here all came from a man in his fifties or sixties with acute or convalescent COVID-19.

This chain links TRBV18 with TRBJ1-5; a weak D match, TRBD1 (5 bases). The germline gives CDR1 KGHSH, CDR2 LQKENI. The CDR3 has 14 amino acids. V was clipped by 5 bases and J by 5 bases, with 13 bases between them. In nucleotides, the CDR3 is TGTGCCAGCTCATTTACAGGTTCCGATCAGCCCCAGCATTTT. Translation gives CASSFTGSDQPQHF.

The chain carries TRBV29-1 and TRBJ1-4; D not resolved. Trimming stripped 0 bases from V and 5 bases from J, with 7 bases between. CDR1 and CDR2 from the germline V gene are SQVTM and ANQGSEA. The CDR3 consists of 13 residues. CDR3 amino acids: CSVEDLVNEKLFF. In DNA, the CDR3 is TGCAGCGTTGAAGATCTAGTGAATGAAAAACTGTTTTTT.

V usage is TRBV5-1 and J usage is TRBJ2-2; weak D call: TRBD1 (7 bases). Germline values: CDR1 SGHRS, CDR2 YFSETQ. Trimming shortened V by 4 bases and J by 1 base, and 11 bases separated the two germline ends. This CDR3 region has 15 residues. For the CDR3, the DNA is TGCGCCAGCAGCCGGGGGACAGAGAACACCGGGGAGCTGTTTTTT. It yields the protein CASSRGTENTGELFF. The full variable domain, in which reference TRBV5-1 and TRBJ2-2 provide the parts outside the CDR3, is KAGVTQTPRYLIKTRGQQVTLSCSPISGHRSVSWYQQTPGQGLQFLFEYFSETQRNKGNFPGRFSGRQFSNSRSEMNVSTLELGDSALYLCASSRGTENTGELFFGEGSRLTVL.

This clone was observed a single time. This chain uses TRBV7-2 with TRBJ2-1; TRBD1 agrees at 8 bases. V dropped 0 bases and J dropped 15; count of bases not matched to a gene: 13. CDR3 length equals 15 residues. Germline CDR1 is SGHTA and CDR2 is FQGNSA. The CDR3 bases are TGTGCCAGCAGCTTAGCGCGGGGACAGGCAATCATATGGTTCTTC. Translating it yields CASSLARGQAIIWFF.

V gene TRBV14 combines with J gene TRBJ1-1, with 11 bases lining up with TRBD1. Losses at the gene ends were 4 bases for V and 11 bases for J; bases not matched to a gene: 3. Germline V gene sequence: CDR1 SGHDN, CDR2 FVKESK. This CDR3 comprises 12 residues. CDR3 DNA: TGTGCCAGCAGCCGGGACAGGGGGAGGGCTTTCTTT. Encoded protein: CASSRDRGRAFF.